The entry below gives a single T cell receptor beta chain sequence along with its context. The antigen remains undetermined. The sample originates from a study of T cell responses to AZD1222 COVID-19 vaccine. Study results and caveats: White British donors predominated, females outnumbered males, and clonal diversity was possibly underestimated. Vaccine-associated CD4 TCRs spanned spike, dominant at 160-218 and 743-854. It was only after the peak T cell response that any repertoires were sampled.

Between the trimmed V and J ends, which lost 4 bases and 0 bases, there was a span of 7 bases. The germline V gene has CDR1 SGHRS and CDR2 YFSETQ. The CDR3 is made up of 13 amino acids. The assay was immunoSEQ multiplex PCR, and TCRdb's table has in-frame clones only and misses some. The table lists hundreds of thousands of clones, approximately 94% of them singletons. This chain joins TRBV5-1 and TRBJ1-1; D unclear. The specimen was peripheral blood, collected on day 0 of MenACWY control vaccination. The TCR comes from an adult in good health. Here the CDR3 reads CASSREMNTEAFF. CDR3 bases: TGCGCCAGCAGCCGGGAAATGAACACTGAAGCTTTCTTT.